This T cell receptor beta chain was sequenced in a study of Graves' ophthalmopathy and Graves' hyperthyroidism. About the study: At the time of initial diagnosis and before any treatment, peripheral blood was collected.

RNA transcripts served as template for amplifying TCR beta CDR3 sequences. The first round was an RT-PCR with HTBI primers, and the second round was a multiplex PCR. TCRdb re-called the multiplex PCR reads with MiXCR, one entry per CDR3 protein. Of 500,000 to 700,000 distinct CDR3 sequences in the sample, over 20% were seen once. The CDR3 consists of 12 residues. V lost 5 bases and J 9 bases, leaving 11 bases between the germline ends. Hyperthyroidism was new, under 2 months, in patients aged 18 to 65. Diagnosis relied on clinical symptoms, serum thyroxine, TRAb, thyroid ultrasound and orbital computed tomography. The PBMCs used were ones drawn from about 9.2 ml of fresh peripheral blood.

The sample taken for sequencing was peripheral blood. The chain links TRBV12-3 or TRBV12-4 to TRBJ1-3; D uncertain. The source is a woman aged 18-29 years with stable Graves' hyperthyroidism. Some clones in this sample may be carry-over from other donors' samples. The CDR3 sequence is CASSPSAGTIYF. The CDR3 DNA reads as TGTGCCAGCAGTCCCTCCGCAGGCACCATATATTTT.